Shown below are 15 T cell receptor beta chains from a single sample sequenced in a study of Ad26.COV2.S vaccination and SARS-CoV-2 variants. Clones were read by immunoSEQ multiplex PCR, and TCRdb kept only the in-frame ones, dropping some. Here the sample spans hundreds of thousands of clones, approximately 92% being singletons. The treatment: 15 to 20 received Ad26.COV2.S at low or high dose, single or two shots; about 5 received placebo; per-sample allocation not given. It was on day 63 after the first vaccine or placebo injection that samples were taken. The sequences come from peripheral blood, collected in a trial of Ad26.COV2.S vaccine versus placebo. The receptors were sampled from a person between 18 and 60 years old who received the Ad26.COV2.S COVID-19 vaccine or a placebo.

The V and J genes are TRBV9 and TRBJ2-7; D gene ambiguous. Trimming stripped 4 bases from V and 0 bases from J, with 14 bases between. This CDR3 is 15 amino acids long. Germline CDR1 SGDLS, CDR2 YYNGEE. Written as DNA, the CDR3 is TGTGCCAGCAGCTTGGACGCGACGCTCTCCTACGAGCAGTACTTC. Encoded protein: CASSLDATLSYEQYF.

The rearrangement links TRBV6-5 to TRBJ1-5; D is perhaps TRBD1 (5 bases). The V and J ends lost 7 bases and 5 bases respectively, with 12 bases between them. Germline V gives CDR1 MNHEY, CDR2 SVGAGI. The CDR3 contains 13 residues. For the CDR3, the DNA is TGTGCCAGCACTGGGGGGGGAGATCAGCCCCAGCATTTT. It codes for CASTGGGDQPQHF.

This clone was seen a single time. The CDR3 protein is CASSPRTGSNEKLFF. The CDR3 bases are TGTGCCAGCAGCCCCCGGACAGGGTCTAATGAAAAACTGTTTTTT. The chain recombines TRBV9 with TRBJ1-4, with 8 bases aligning to TRBD1. The CDR3 is made up of 15 amino acids. Germline trimming cut 4 bases from V and 3 bases from J; bases unmatched to any gene: 5. Germline CDR1 and CDR2: SGDLS and YYNGEE.

This chain connects TRBV28 to TRBJ1-1; D is perhaps TRBD1 (5 bases). V lost 10 bases and J lost 1, with 13 bases in between. The CDR3 has 13 residues. Germline V gene lookup returns CDR1 MDHEN and CDR2 SYDVKM. The DNA of the CDR3 is TGTGCCATCCCGGGACGGGGGAACACTGAAGCTTTCTTT. Translation gives CAIPGRGNTEAFF.

This clone was observed once. The rearrangement uses TRBV5-6 and TRBJ1-1; 8 positions agree with TRBD1. The CDR3 has 16 residues. The germline V gene has CDR1 SGHDT and CDR2 YYEEEE. The V gene end was trimmed by 1 base and the J gene end by 5 bases; junction bases not matched to a gene: 10. DNA for the CDR3: TGTGCCAGCAGCTTGAGAGCAGGGGGCGGTGGGACTGAAGCTTTCTTT. Protein: CASSLRAGGGGTEAFF.

V gene TRBV2 combines with J gene TRBJ1-3, with D possibly being TRBD1 (6 bases). Looked up from germline, CDR1 is SNHLY and CDR2 is FYNNEI. Deletions cut 9 bases from V and 0 bases from J, with 6 bases between. The length of the CDR3 is 12 residues. CDR3: CARQGSGNTIYF. CDR3 sequence (DNA): TGTGCCAGACAGGGCTCTGGAAACACCATATATTTT.

The chain recombines TRBV10-2 with TRBJ2-2; D is unclear. V was pared by 6 bases and J by 1 base, with 6 bases between. The germline CDR1 and CDR2 sequences are WSHSY and SAAADI. CDR3 size: 13 residues. The CDR3 DNA sequence: TGCGCCAGCAGGCCTCAGAACACCGGGGAGCTGTTTTTT. Protein product: CASRPQNTGELFF.

The V call is TRBV27, the J call TRBJ2-1; 8 bases are shared with TRBD2. Unmatched junction bases numbered 9, after V lost 8 bases and J lost 6 bases. The CDR3 length is 14 residues. Per the germline V gene, CDR1 is MNHEY and CDR2 is SMNVEV (reference sequence). The CDR3: CASAAGGGFNEQFF. The CDR3 coding sequence is TGTGCCAGCGCCGCGGGAGGTGGATTCAATGAGCAGTTCTTC.

The chain carries TRBV25-1 and TRBJ2-7; 13 bases agree with TRBD2. The CDR3 consists of 15 residues. Germline assignment: CDR1 MGHDK and CDR2 SYGVNS. Trimming cost V 1 base and J 7 bases; bases outside gene matches: 4. The CDR3 protein is CASSEFRGLAGEQYF. CDR3 DNA sequence: TGTGCCAGCAGTGAATTTAGGGGACTAGCGGGAGAGCAGTACTTC.

The J gene is TRBJ1-4, the V gene TRBV7-9; 7 nucleotides line up with TRBD1. The CDR3 runs 15 residues. Per germline, CDR1 SEHNR and CDR2 FQNEAQ (reference sequence). V dropped 5 bases and J dropped 2; count of bases not matched to a gene: 5. The CDR3 spells CASSPTGVTNEKLFF. The DNA for the CDR3 is TGTGCCAGCAGCCCCACAGGGGTGACTAATGAAAAACTGTTTTTT.

The rearrangement links TRBV4-2 to TRBJ2-1; TRBD2 matches 7 bases. Losses at the gene ends were 3 bases for V and 2 bases for J; bases not matched to a gene: 7. Germline loops: CDR1 LGHNA, CDR2 YNFKEQ. CDR3 length: 16 amino acids. CDR3 in amino acids: CASSQGWEGPYNEQFF. Here the CDR3 DNA reads TGTGCCAGCAGCCAGGGGTGGGAGGGCCCCTACAATGAGCAGTTCTTC.

This sequence joins TRBV19 and TRBJ2-7, with 7 bases lining up with TRBD1. This CDR3 is built from 15 residues. The germline gives CDR1 LNHDA, CDR2 SQIVND (reference sequence). J gave up 2 bases and V 6 bases, and 10 bases lay outside the gene matches. The CDR3 reads CASSRGTFKAYEQYF. The CDR3 DNA reads as TGTGCCAGTAGCAGGGGGACGTTCAAGGCCTACGAGCAGTACTTC. The full variable domain, its missing parts supplied by reference TRBV19 and TRBJ2-7, is DGGITQSPKYLFRKEGQNVTLSCEQNLNHDAMYWYRQDPGQGLRLIYYSQIVNDFQKGDIAEGYSVSREKKESFPLTVTSAQKNPTAFYLCASSRGTFKAYEQYFGPGTRLTVT.

The rearrangement links TRBV3-1 (or the pseudogene TRBV3-2) to TRBJ2-1; no definite D call. Between the trimmed V and J ends, which lost 1 base and 7 bases, there was a span of 5 bases. The V gene's germline CDR1 is LGHDT and CDR2 YNNKEL (reference sequence). The CDR3 totals 12 residues. The CDR3 here is CASSQGWNEQFF. Here the CDR3 DNA reads TGTGCCAGCAGCCAAGGTTGGAATGAGCAGTTCTTC.

This chain connects TRBV25-1 to TRBJ1-4, with D hard to call. V was clipped by 3 bases and J by 7 bases, with 18 bases between them. The germline CDR1 and CDR2 sequences are MGHDK and SYGVNS. CDR3 length equals 16 residues. This chain's CDR3 is CASSEPTVFDREKLFF. In DNA form, the CDR3 reads TGTGCCAGCAGTGAGCCCACAGTTTTCGACCGTGAAAAACTGTTTTTT. The complete variable domain, with remaining parts taken from reference TRBV25-1 and TRBJ1-4, reads EADIYQTPRYLVIGTGKKITLECSQTMGHDKMYWYQQDPGMELHLIHYSYGVNSTEKGDLSSESTVSRIRTEHFPLTLESARPSHTSQYLCASSEPTVFDREKLFFGSGTQLSVL.

The chain couples TRBV7-3 to TRBJ2-3; D unresolved. The germline V gene has CDR1 SGHTA and CDR2 FQGTGA. The CDR3 sequence is 18 residues long. Trimming removed 0 bases from V and 0 bases from J, with 16 bases in between. CDR3: CASSLTTGSLSSTDTQYF. The CDR3 region has the DNA TGTGCCAGCAGCTTAACAACGGGTTCCCTATCTAGCACAGATACGCAGTATTTT. The full variable domain, in which reference TRBV7-3 and TRBJ2-3 provide the parts outside the CDR3, is GAGVSQTPSNKVTEKGKYVELRCDPISGHTALYWYRQSLGQGPEFLIYFQGTGAADDSGLPNDRFFAVRPEGSVSTLKIQRTERGDSAVYLCASSLTTGSLSSTDTQYFGPGTRLTVL.